The 22 T cell receptor beta chains presented below share a single source sample, sequenced in a study of blood T cell repertoires in COVID-19. TCRdb's table, derived via immunoSEQ multiplex PCR, lists solely in-frame clones and lacks some. The table records 45,000 to 55,000 clones, around 86% of them present only once. The specimen was peripheral blood. These receptors all come from a man aged 50 to 60 with active COVID-19.

The rearrangement uses TRBV5-1 and TRBJ2-7, with D possibly matching TRBD2 (6 bases). This CDR3 contains 16 residues. The germline CDR1 and CDR2 sequences are SGHRS and YFSETQ. V lost 3 bases to trimming and J lost 4 bases, with 20 bases between them. CDR3 nucleotides: TGCGCCAGCAGCTCCCCTGAGGGCCCGGGGAGGTACGAGCAGTACTTC. It is translated as CASSSPEGPGRYEQYF. The full variable domain, in which reference TRBV5-1 and TRBJ2-7 provide the parts outside the CDR3, is KAGVTQTPRYLIKTRGQQVTLSCSPISGHRSVSWYQQTPGQGLQFLFEYFSETQRNKGNFPGRFSGRQFSNSRSEMNVSTLELGDSALYLCASSSPEGPGRYEQYFGPGTRLTVT.

This clone was found once. The rearrangement uses TRBV2 and TRBJ1-5; 8 bases agree with TRBD1. There are 16 residues in the CDR3. Trimming took 6 bases from V and 3 from J; bases not matched to a gene: 10. Germline CDR1 and CDR2: SNHLY and FYNNEI. The CDR3 region has the DNA TGTGCCAGCAGGCCCGACAGGGGCTCAAACAATCAGCCCCAGCATTTT. As protein: CASRPDRGSNNQPQHF.

V and J are TRBV28 and TRBJ1-5, with TRBD1 as a possible D gene (5 bases). Germline V CDR1 and CDR2: MDHEN, SYDVKM. V dropped 6 bases and J dropped 5 bases, with 20 bases sitting between them. The CDR3 runs to 16 residues. CDR3 residues: CASSPGKEGWDQPQHF. The DNA of the CDR3 is TGTGCCAGCAGCCCGGGTAAGGAGGGGTGGGATCAGCCCCAGCATTTT.

This clone was seen just once. This chain joins TRBV9 and TRBJ2-1, with D uncertain. Germline loops: CDR1 SGDLS, CDR2 YYNGEE. This CDR3 contains 11 residues. The V end lost 0 bases, the J end lost 8 bases, and 3 bases lay between the germline ends. The DNA for the CDR3 is TGTGCCAGCAGCGTAGACTATGAGCAGTTCTTC. Its translation is CASSVDYEQFF.

This CDR3 reads CAWSRSWSSYEQYF. CDR3 DNA sequence: TGTGCCTGGAGTAGGAGCTGGAGCTCCTACGAGCAGTACTTC. The chain recombines TRBV30 with TRBJ2-7; no definite D call. Germline V gene lookup returns CDR1 GTSNPN and CDR2 SVGIG (reference sequence). With 2 bases removed from V and 0 bases from J, the gap between germline ends came to 11 bases. The length of the CDR3 is 14 residues. Drawing the rest from reference TRBV30 and TRBJ2-7, the complete variable domain is SQTIHQWPATLVQPVGSPLSLECTVEGTSNPNLYWYRQAAGRGLQLLFYSVGIGQISSEVPQNLSASRPQDRQFILSSKKLLLSDSGFYLCAWSRSWSSYEQYFGPGTRLTVT.

This clone was recorded only once. This chain links TRBV30 with TRBJ1-1; D might be TRBD1 (6 bases). CDR1 and CDR2 from the germline V gene are GTSNPN and SVGIG (reference sequence). Trimming removed 4 bases from V and 1 base from J, with 13 bases in between. The CDR3 loop spans 14 amino acids. The DNA for the CDR3 is TGTGCCTGGAACCCGCTGACAGGGAACACTGAAGCTTTCTTT. Translated, it gives CAWNPLTGNTEAFF.

The J gene is TRBJ1-2, the V gene TRBV7-9; TRBD1 is a possible D gene (6 bases). The CDR3 covers 15 residues. The V gene's germline CDR1 is SEHNR and CDR2 FQNEAQ (reference sequence). V was clipped by 3 bases and J by 8 bases, with 19 bases between them. Here the CDR3 reads CASSFPESGQRGYTF. The CDR3 nucleotides read TGTGCCAGCAGCTTTCCGGAAAGCGGACAGCGGGGCTACACCTTC.

Points on this clone: Germline and junction disagree at one end, which may indicate a read error. The V call is TRBV7-7, the J call TRBJ2-1, with 13 bases matching TRBD2. This CDR3 has 15 amino acids. Germline V gene data show CDR1 as SSHAT and CDR2 as FNYEAQ (reference sequence). Here the CDR3 reads CASSTGLAGVNEQFF. The CDR3 DNA reads as TGTGCTAGCAGCACCGGACTAGCGGGGGTTAATGAGCAGTTCTTC.

The chain is built from TRBV5-1 and TRBJ2-7; 12 nucleotides align to TRBD2. V shed 3 bases and J 5 bases; nucleotides not matched to a gene: 9. The CDR3 loop spans 16 amino acids. Germline loops: CDR1 SGHRS, CDR2 YFSETQ. The CDR3 DNA reads as TGCGCCAGCAGCTCGACCGCTAGCGGGAGGGCCGACGAGCAGTACTTC. As protein: CASSSTASGRADEQYF.

This clone has just a few counts. The V and J genes are TRBV28 and TRBJ1-2; TRBD1 might be the D (5 bases). Germline V CDR1 and CDR2: MDHEN, SYDVKM. CDR3 length: 15 residues. V dropped 1 base and J dropped 8 bases, with 17 bases sitting between them. The CDR3 nucleotides are TGTGCCAGCAGTTTATCCCCAGGGATTGCCTGGGGCTACACCTTC. Protein sequence: CASSLSPGIAWGYTF.

The gene calls are TRBV7-2 and TRBJ1-3; the D gene is possibly TRBD1 (5 bases). Germline lookup yields CDR1 SGHTA and CDR2 FQGNSA. Trimming pared 3 bases from V and 6 bases from J, leaving 12 bases between. This CDR3 comprises 14 residues. In DNA form, the CDR3 reads TGTGCCAGCAGCTTCATGTCGGGGGAAAACACCATATATTTT. Protein: CASSFMSGENTIYF.

The chain combines TRBV11-2 with TRBJ2-1, with D possibly matching TRBD1 (5 bases). This CDR3 spans 15 amino acids. Per the germline V gene, CDR1 is SGHAT and CDR2 is FQNNGV. The V end lost 2 bases, the J end lost 4 bases, and 12 bases lay between the germline ends. This CDR3 is CASSLFFGAYNEQFF. CDR3 bases: TGTGCCAGCAGCTTATTTTTTGGGGCTTACAATGAGCAGTTCTTC.

The chain recombines TRBV24-1 with TRBJ1-2, with a possible D match to TRBD1 (6 bases). The CDR3 loop spans 13 amino acids. V lost 4 bases and J 8 bases, leaving 13 bases between the germline ends. In germline, CDR1 is KGHDR, CDR2 SFDVKD. In DNA, the CDR3 is TGTGCCACCAGTGAGCCCACAGGGCTCGGCTACACCTTC. Translated: CATSEPTGLGYTF.

The V gene is TRBV7-6, the J gene TRBJ1-1; 7 bases are shared with TRBD1. The J segment lost 4 bases and the V segment lost 0 bases, leaving 17 bases of the junction unmatched. CDR1 SGHVS and CDR2 FNYEAQ come from the germline V gene. The CDR3 spans 19 residues. The CDR3 DNA reads TGTGCCAGCAGCTTAGCGAGGACAGGTTCGATCCACGCGGCCACTGAAGCTTTCTTT. It translates to CASSLARTGSIHAATEAFF.

This clone was recorded only once. V is TRBV7-2 and J is TRBJ2-1; D is perhaps TRBD1 (6 bases). V was shortened by 1 base and J by 6 bases, with 7 bases between the two germline ends. The CDR3 is 13 amino acids. Germline loops: CDR1 SGHTA, CDR2 FQGNSA. The CDR3 here is CASSLGTANEQFF. The CDR3 DNA reads TGTGCCAGCAGCTTAGGGACAGCCAATGAGCAGTTCTTC.

The V call is TRBV28, the J call TRBJ2-2, with D possibly matching TRBD2 (5 bases). Trimming took off 7 bases at V and 8 bases at J, with 11 bases between the two ends. The CDR3 is 12 amino acids. Germline-derived CDR1 and CDR2 are MDHEN and SYDVKM. This CDR3 is CASTGSGGELFF. For the CDR3, the DNA is TGTGCCAGCACTGGGAGTGGTGGGGAGCTGTTTTTT. Full variable domain (outside the CDR3, taken from reference TRBV28 and TRBJ2-2): DVKVTQSSRYLVKRTGEKVFLECVQDMDHENMFWYRQDPGLGLRLIYFSYDVKMKEKGDIPEGYSVSREKKERFSLILESASTNQTSMYLCASTGSGGELFFGEGSRLTVL.

The chain has TRBV28 and TRBJ1-5; 7 positions agree with TRBD1. V gave up 4 bases and J gave up 4 bases; unmatched junction bases: 7. The CDR3 is made up of 15 amino acids. Germline V gene data show CDR1 as MDHEN and CDR2 as SYDVKM. The CDR3 bases are TGTGCCAGCAGTTCCCTAAGGGGGCCAAATCAGCCCCAGCATTTT. Translated, it gives CASSSLRGPNQPQHF.

This chain joins TRBV12-3 or TRBV12-4 and TRBJ2-5; 8 bases line up with TRBD2. The junction had 6 bases not matched to a gene; V was cut back by 7 bases and J by 5 bases. There are 13 residues in the CDR3. The chain's CDR3 is CASTQSGSETQYF. The CDR3 DNA reads TGTGCCAGCACCCAGAGCGGGAGTGAGACCCAGTACTTC.

J is TRBJ1-1 and V is TRBV5-1; 7 bases fit TRBD1. CDR3 length equals 15 residues. V dropped 4 bases and J dropped 3; count of bases not matched to a gene: 9. Germline assignment: CDR1 SGHRS and CDR2 YFSETQ. CDR3 amino acids: CASSQPRQGHTEAFF. In DNA, the CDR3 is TGCGCCAGCAGCCAACCTAGACAGGGACACACTGAAGCTTTCTTT.

This chain joins TRBV6-2 or TRBV6-3 and TRBJ1-2; 9 bases map to TRBD1. The CDR3 length is 13 residues. J lost 7 bases, V lost 4 bases, and 4 bases had no gene match. Germline V lookup: CDR1 MNHEY, CDR2 SVGEGT. The CDR3: CASSFDRGFGYTF. In nucleotides, the CDR3 is TGTGCCAGCAGTTTTGACAGGGGGTTTGGCTACACCTTC.

The V and J genes are TRBV6-5 and TRBJ2-4; no clear D. In germline, CDR1 is MNHEY, CDR2 SVGAGI. V was pared by 11 bases and J by 5 bases, with 10 bases between. The CDR3 totals 11 residues. The CDR3 is CASERENIQYF. CDR3 coding DNA: TGTGCCTCCGAGCGAGAAAACATTCAGTACTTC.

The rearrangement uses TRBV5-6 and TRBJ2-3, with 9 bases identical to TRBD2. The junction had 8 bases not matched to a gene; V was cut back by 1 base and J by 5 bases. The CDR3 extends over 16 amino acids. Germline CDR1 is SGHDT and CDR2 is YYEEEE. The CDR3 DNA is TGTGCCAGCAGCTTGACTCATAGCGGGAGAGAAGATACGCAGTATTTT. Its translation is CASSLTHSGREDTQYF.